The 30 T cell receptor beta chains presented below share a single source sample, sequenced in a study of control samples from healthy donors and cancer patients. The repertoire was sequenced with immunoSEQ multiplex PCR; TCRdb's copy has only in-frame clones and lacks some. The sample consists of more than 100,000 clones, around 89% of them appearing once. Sequencing input: PBMCs. These receptors all stem from a man in his 60s with lung cancer.

The chain links TRBV18 to TRBJ2-6; D not certain. The V end was cut by 3 bases, the J end by 0 bases, with 3 bases between. The CDR3 is made up of 14 amino acids. Germline V gives CDR1 KGHSH, CDR2 LQKENI. The CDR3 DNA reads as TGTGCCAGCTCACCTAGCTCTGGGGCCAACGTCCTGACTTTC. It codes for CASSPSSGANVLTF.

The chain joins TRBV6-1 to TRBJ1-6; 7 nucleotides match TRBD1. CDR3 length equals 15 residues. After removal of 1 base from V and 6 bases from J, the junction contained 3 bases not matched to a gene. Germline V CDR1 and CDR2: MNHNS, SASEGT. CDR3 in amino acids: CASSEGGQRNSPLHF. The CDR3 bases are TGTGCCAGCAGTGAAGGGGGACAGCGTAATTCACCCCTCCACTTT.

J is TRBJ1-6 and V is TRBV5-1, with D unclear. Trimming took off 4 bases at V and 7 bases at J, with 15 bases between the two ends. This CDR3 region has 15 residues. The V gene's germline CDR1 is SGHRS and CDR2 YFSETQ. The CDR3 loop is CASSLQAPPNSPLHF. CDR3 bases: TGCGCCAGCAGCCTTCAGGCTCCGCCAAATTCACCCCTCCACTTT.

The chain uses TRBV9 and TRBJ1-6, with 8 bases identical to TRBD1. The CDR3 length is 16 residues. CDR1 is SGDLS, CDR2 YYNGEE, per germline. J was trimmed by 7 bases and V by 3 bases; bases with no gene match: 9. CDR3 sequence reads: CASSARRGQVNSPLHF. DNA of the CDR3: TGTGCCAGCAGCGCGAGGAGGGGACAGGTCAATTCACCCCTCCACTTT.

CDR3 nucleotide sequence: TGTGCCAGCAGCTTGGAACTAGCGGGGGGAGTTTCGCAGTACTTC. Translation: CASSLELAGGVSQYF. V and J are TRBV5-8 and TRBJ2-7, with 12 nucleotides matching TRBD2. Trimming cost V 0 bases and J 9 bases; bases outside gene matches: 7. The length of the CDR3 is 15 residues. CDR1 is SGHTS and CDR2 is YDEGEE in the germline V gene.

V is TRBV11-2 and J is TRBJ2-7; D is unresolved. The CDR3 is 13 residues long. Trimming removed 2 bases at V and 3 bases at J, with 8 bases between. The germline gives CDR1 SGHAT, CDR2 FQNNGV. The CDR3: CASSLFGSYEQYF. The CDR3 region has the DNA TGTGCCAGCAGCTTATTTGGCAGCTACGAGCAGTACTTC.

The CDR3 nucleotides are TGTGCCAGCAGTTTTAGCGGGATAAGCACAGATACGCAGTATTTT. Encoded protein: CASSFSGISTDTQYF. This chain connects TRBV7-2 to TRBJ2-3; TRBD2 matches 8 bases. CDR1 SGHTA and CDR2 FQGNSA come from the germline V gene. With V trimmed by 6 bases and J by 0 bases, 5 bases remained unmatched. This CDR3 is built from 15 residues.

This clone has a handful of counts. The V gene is TRBV3-1 (or the pseudogene TRBV3-2), the J gene TRBJ2-6; D is undetermined. The CDR3 sequence is 16 residues long. Deletions cut 1 base from V and 3 bases from J, with 10 bases between. The V gene's germline CDR1 is LGHDT and CDR2 YNNKEL (reference sequence). CDR3 nucleotides: TGTGCCAGCAGCCAAGGTCGGGCCGGTGGGGCCAACGTCCTGACTTTC. Translated: CASSQGRAGGANVLTF.

The V gene is TRBV11-2, the J gene TRBJ2-2; no clear D. CDR1 SGHAT and CDR2 FQNNGV come from the germline V gene. This CDR3 is 13 amino acids long. Trimming pared 2 bases from V and 2 bases from J, leaving 3 bases between. The CDR3 nucleotides are TGTGCCAGCAGCTTATCCAACACCGGGGAGCTGTTTTTT. This sequence encodes CASSLSNTGELFF.

Comments on this clone: Without the conserved terminal phenylalanine or tryptophan, this CDR3 likely stems from a read error. The J gene is TRBJ2-7, the V gene TRBV4-1; D perhaps matches TRBD2 (6 bases). The CDR3 has 14 residues. V was shortened by 4 bases and J by 4 bases, with 14 bases between the two germline ends. Germline-derived CDR1 and CDR2 are MGHRA and YSYEKL. The CDR3 spells CASSLEDGGYEQYG. The CDR3 nucleotides read TGCGCCAGCAGCCTCGAAGATGGGGGGTACGAGCAGTACGGC.

The chain recombines TRBV27 with TRBJ1-2, with D maybe TRBD1 (6 bases). Germline CDR1 reads MNHEY; CDR2 reads SMNVEV (reference sequence). V was cut by 3 bases and J by 8 bases, with 13 bases left in between. This CDR3 has 13 residues. The chain's CDR3 is CASSLQGFEGYTF. The CDR3 DNA sequence: TGTGCCAGCAGTTTGCAGGGGTTCGAAGGCTACACCTTC.

The gene calls are TRBV9 and TRBJ2-7; D may correspond to TRBD1 or TRBD2 (5 bases each). The length of the CDR3 is 15 residues. Germline values: CDR1 SGDLS, CDR2 YYNGEE. Trimming took off 5 bases at V and 0 bases at J, with 15 bases between the two ends. The CDR3 nucleotides are TGTGCCAGCAGTTTCCGGGACGCTCACTCCTACGAGCAGTACTTC. It codes for CASSFRDAHSYEQYF. Combining the CDR3 with reference TRBV9 and TRBJ2-7 gives the whole variable domain DSGVTQTPKHLITATGQRVTLRCSPRSGDLSVYWYQQSLDQGLQFLIQYYNGEERAKGNILERFSAQQFPDLHSELNLSSLELGDSALYFCASSFRDAHSYEQYFGPGTRLTVT.

Regarding this clone: Other DNA sequences within the sample encode an identical CDR3. The chain couples TRBV4-1 to TRBJ2-2; D not resolved. This CDR3 contains 13 residues. V was cut by 3 bases and J by 6 bases, with 8 bases left in between. Germline V lookup: CDR1 MGHRA, CDR2 YSYEKL. The CDR3 loop reads CASSQDRAGELFF. The CDR3, as DNA: TGCGCCAGCAGCCAGGACCGGGCCGGGGAGCTGTTTTTT.

V is TRBV5-1 and J is TRBJ1-2; maybe TRBD1 (5 bases). Germline values: CDR1 SGHRS, CDR2 YFSETQ. The V gene lost 0 bases and the J gene lost 4 bases, with 10 bases spanning the gap. The length of the CDR3 is 14 residues. CDR3 loop: CASSLGGVGYGYTF. The CDR3, as DNA: TGCGCCAGCAGCTTGGGAGGGGTAGGCTATGGCTACACCTTC.

V gene TRBV6-4 combines with J gene TRBJ1-1; no clear D gene. Looked up from germline, CDR1 is MRHNA and CDR2 is SNTAGT. V lost 5 bases to trimming and J lost 0 bases, with 13 bases between them. This CDR3 is built from 15 residues. The CDR3: CASSFRRRMNTEAFF. CDR3 DNA sequence: TGTGCCAGCAGTTTTAGACGGAGGATGAACACTGAAGCTTTCTTT.

The rearrangement uses TRBV7-2 and TRBJ1-2; D is uncertain. CDR1 and CDR2 (germline): SGHTA, FQGNSA. The V end was cut by 2 bases, the J end by 8 bases, with 15 bases between. The CDR3 totals 14 residues. The CDR3 nucleotides are TGTGCCAGCAGCTTATCGGTCGGCGCAAGCGGCTACACCTTC. It yields the protein CASSLSVGASGYTF. Together with reference TRBV7-2 and TRBJ1-2, the CDR3 gives the full variable domain: GAGVSQSPSNKVTEKGKDVELRCDPISGHTALYWYRQSLGQGLEFLIYFQGNSAPDKSGLPSDRFSAERTGGSVSTLTIQRTQQEDSAVYLCASSLSVGASGYTFGSGTRLTVV.

This clone was picked up a small number of times. This sequence joins TRBV13 and TRBJ2-3, with D possibly being TRBD2 (6 bases). The CDR3 runs 16 residues. Germline V gene lookup returns CDR1 PRHDT and CDR2 FYEKMQ (reference sequence). Trimming took 4 bases from V and 6 from J, leaving 20 bases between them. For the CDR3, the DNA is TGTGCCAGCAGCTCCTTTTTAGATAGCGGAGTGGATACGCAGTATTTT. This sequence encodes CASSSFLDSGVDTQYF. Based on the CDR3 plus reference TRBV13 and TRBJ2-3, the full variable domain is AAGVIQSPRHLIKEKRETATLKCYPIPRHDTVYWYQQGPGQDPQFLISFYEKMQSDKGSIPDRFSAQQFSDYHSELNMSSLELGDSALYFCASSSFLDSGVDTQYFGPGTRLTVL.

The rearrangement joins TRBV19 to TRBJ1-1; a weak D match, TRBD1 (5 bases). V dropped 0 bases and J dropped 3 bases, with 11 bases sitting between them. CDR1 and CDR2 (germline): LNHDA, SQIVND (reference sequence). The CDR3 length is 15 residues. CDR3 nucleotide sequence: TGTGCCAGTAGTATAGAGCCGGGGGTGGACACTGAAGCTTTCTTT. Its protein product is CASSIEPGVDTEAFF. The full variable domain, its missing parts supplied by reference TRBV19 and TRBJ1-1, is DGGITQSPKYLFRKEGQNVTLSCEQNLNHDAMYWYRQDPGQGLRLIYYSQIVNDFQKGDIAEGYSVSREKKESFPLTVTSAQKNPTAFYLCASSIEPGVDTEAFFGQGTRLTVV.

The chain employs TRBV6-5 and TRBJ1-1; D gene uncertain. CDR1 and CDR2 (germline): MNHEY, SVGAGI. V lost 6 bases to trimming and J lost 3 bases, with 17 bases between them. The CDR3 has 15 amino acids. CDR3 residues: CASRRTGSGDTEAFF. The CDR3 region has the DNA TGTGCCAGCAGACGAACCGGATCCGGGGACACTGAAGCTTTCTTT.

The chain carries TRBV7-9 and TRBJ1-2, with D possibly being TRBD1 (5 bases). Germline CDR1 reads SEHNR; CDR2 reads FQNEAQ (reference sequence). The CDR3 is 16 residues long. Between the trimmed V and J ends, which lost 2 bases and 2 bases, there was a span of 15 bases. The CDR3 region has the DNA TGTGCCAGCAGCTTAAACGCCAGGGAGTCGAACTATGGCTACACCTTC. Translated, it gives CASSLNARESNYGYTF.

The gene calls are TRBV7-9 and TRBJ2-3; 7 nucleotides agree with TRBD2. V was pared by 1 base and J by 4 bases, with 5 bases of the junction left unmatched. Germline V CDR1 and CDR2: SEHNR, FQNEAQ (reference sequence). There are 15 residues in the CDR3. The CDR3: CASSLGTSIADTQYF. The CDR3 nucleotides are TGTGCCAGCAGCTTAGGGACTAGTATCGCAGATACGCAGTATTTT.

This sequence joins TRBV7-2 and TRBJ2-3; perhaps TRBD2 as D (6 bases). The CDR3 contains 13 residues. The germline gives CDR1 SGHTA, CDR2 FQGNSA. The ends were cut back, 5 bases at V and 6 bases at J, with 12 bases in the middle. CDR3 sequence reads: CASSRDSRDTQYF. For the CDR3, the DNA is TGTGCCAGCAGCCGGGACTCCCGGGATACGCAGTATTTT. The full variable domain, rest sourced from reference TRBV7-2 and TRBJ2-3, is GAGVSQSPSNKVTEKGKDVELRCDPISGHTALYWYRQSLGQGLEFLIYFQGNSAPDKSGLPSDRFSAERTGGSVSTLTIQRTQQEDSAVYLCASSRDSRDTQYFGPGTRLTVL.

This clone is a singleton in its sample. This chain uses TRBV4-1 with TRBJ1-3; D is possibly TRBD1 (6 bases). V lost 0 bases and J 4 bases, leaving 16 bases between the germline ends. Germline V CDR1 and CDR2: MGHRA, YSYEKL. This CDR3 has 17 amino acids. The CDR3 is CASSQDRFVGTGNTIYF. Written as DNA, the CDR3 is TGCGCCAGCAGCCAAGATAGGTTCGTCGGGACAGGAAACACCATATATTTT.

This sequence joins TRBV18 and TRBJ2-3; 8 nucleotides match TRBD1. This CDR3 comprises 15 residues. Per germline, CDR1 KGHSH and CDR2 LQKENI. After removal of 2 bases from V and 4 bases from J, the junction contained 5 bases not matched to a gene. This CDR3 reads CASSPNAQGADTQYF. The CDR3 DNA reads as TGTGCCAGCTCACCAAACGCACAGGGGGCAGATACGCAGTATTTT.

The chain employs TRBV27 and TRBJ2-5, with 11 bases lining up with TRBD2. The V and J ends lost 7 bases and 4 bases, in that order; junction bases with no gene match: 5. The CDR3 is 14 amino acids. Germline V CDR1 and CDR2: MNHEY, SMNVEV (reference sequence). The chain's CDR3 is CASKTSGKGETQYF. The CDR3 coding sequence is TGTGCCAGCAAGACTAGCGGGAAAGGAGAGACCCAGTACTTC.

The chain employs TRBV6-6 and TRBJ2-7, with 7 positions matching TRBD2. In germline, CDR1 is MNHNY, CDR2 SVGAGI (reference sequence). CDR3 length: 16 amino acids. J gave up 1 base and V 0 bases, and 6 bases lay outside the gene matches. The CDR3 DNA reads as TGTGCCAGCAGTTACTCTAGGCTAGCGGATTCCTACGAGCAGTACGTC. Translating gives CASSYSRLADSYEQYV.

V and J are TRBV10-3 and TRBJ2-2; TRBD1 or TRBD2 may be the D gene (6 bases each). The V gene's germline CDR1 is ENHRY and CDR2 SYGVKD. The CDR3 has 15 amino acids. V was pared by 3 bases and J by 4 bases, with 12 bases between. CDR3 protein: CAISDGGGRTGELFF. CDR3 bases: TGTGCCATCAGTGATGGTGGGGGGCGCACCGGGGAGCTGTTTTTT.

The CDR3 protein is CASSLSWGNSPLHF. In DNA, the CDR3 is TGTGCCAGCAGTTTATCGTGGGGAAATTCACCCCTCCACTTT. The chain employs TRBV27 and TRBJ1-6; no clear D. V was cut by 0 bases and J by 7 bases, with 7 bases left in between. The CDR3 loop spans 14 amino acids. The germline gives CDR1 MNHEY, CDR2 SMNVEV (reference sequence).

J is TRBJ2-1 and V is TRBV11-3; 7 nucleotides line up with TRBD1. V lost 5 bases and J lost 7; bases outside the gene matches: 14. Germline CDR1 reads SGHNT; CDR2 reads YENEEA. This CDR3 is 16 amino acids long. The CDR3 DNA sequence: TGTGCCAGCAGCACCACCGGGACAGACCCATGGAATGAGCAGTTCTTC. Amino acids: CASSTTGTDPWNEQFF.

The chain uses TRBV18 and TRBJ2-5; TRBD2 matches 7 bases. The length of the CDR3 is 15 residues. V dropped 6 bases and J dropped 4; count of bases not matched to a gene: 11. Germline CDR1 KGHSH, CDR2 LQKENI. CDR3 residues: CASSTTGTIGETQYF. As DNA, the CDR3 is TGTGCCAGCTCGACAACCGGGACTATCGGAGAGACCCAGTACTTC. Filled out from reference TRBV18 and TRBJ2-5, the complete variable domain reads NAGVMQNPRHLVRRRGQEARLRCSPMKGHSHVYWYRQLPEEGLKFMVYLQKENIIDESGMPKERFSAEFPKEGPSILRIQQVVRGDSAAYFCASSTTGTIGETQYFGPGTRLLVL.